These 18 T cell receptor beta chains were sequenced from one sample in a study of blood T cell repertoires in COVID-19. Method: immunoSEQ multiplex PCR; TCRdb's copy keeps in-frame clones and lacks some. The repertoire holds about 210,000 clones, with 89% as singletons. Source material: peripheral blood. All receptors derive from a woman between 35 and 50 years old with acute or convalescent COVID-19.

The rearrangement links TRBV12-5 to TRBJ1-5; possible D gene TRBD1, 6 bases. There are 15 residues in the CDR3. V lost 7 bases, J lost 0 bases, and 13 bases lay in between. Germline V CDR1 and CDR2: LGHNT, FRNRAP. The CDR3 coding sequence is TGTGCTAGTGCCCTGACAGGAGATAGCAATCAGCCCCAGCATTTT. Its protein is CASALTGDSNQPQHF.

This chain connects TRBV9 to TRBJ1-1; D unclear. Trimming removed 4 bases at V and 1 base at J, with 8 bases between. The CDR3 has 13 amino acids. The germline V gene has CDR1 SGDLS and CDR2 YYNGEE. The CDR3 sequence is CASSTRQNTEAFF. As DNA, the CDR3 is TGTGCCAGCAGCACTCGACAGAACACTGAAGCTTTCTTT.

J is TRBJ2-5 and V is TRBV29-1; 9 bases align to TRBD2. This CDR3 comprises 14 residues. V shed 4 bases and J 3 bases; nucleotides not matched to a gene: 6. In germline, CDR1 is SQVTM, CDR2 ANQGSEA. The CDR3 nucleotides are TGCAGCGTTGTTGTAGCGGGGGTCGAAGAGACCCAGTACTTC. Residues: CSVVVAGVEETQYF.

The chain recombines TRBV9 with TRBJ1-1, with D maybe TRBD1 (6 bases). The germline gives CDR1 SGDLS, CDR2 YYNGEE. The V gene lost 3 bases and the J gene lost 1 base, with 19 bases spanning the gap. The CDR3 covers 17 residues. The CDR3 nucleotides read TGTGCCAGCAGCGACACCCGCAGGGGCCCTGAGAACACTGAAGCTTTCTTT. Translated: CASSDTRRGPENTEAFF. Together with reference TRBV9 and TRBJ1-1, the CDR3 gives the full variable domain: DSGVTQTPKHLITATGQRVTLRCSPRSGDLSVYWYQQSLDQGLQFLIQYYNGEERAKGNILERFSAQQFPDLHSELNLSSLELGDSALYFCASSDTRRGPENTEAFFGQGTRLTVV.

The rearrangement joins TRBV4-1 to TRBJ1-2; 7 bases line up with TRBD1. CDR3 length equals 15 residues. With 0 bases clipped from V and 2 bases from J, the junction kept 3 bases outside the gene matches. Germline CDR1 is MGHRA and CDR2 is YSYEKL. The CDR3 loop reads CASSQDRDRNYGYTF. The CDR3 nucleotides are TGCGCCAGCAGCCAAGATCGGGACAGAAACTATGGCTACACCTTC.

The V call is TRBV6-4, the J call TRBJ2-3; 7 nucleotides line up with TRBD2. Germline values: CDR1 MRHNA, CDR2 SNTAGT. CDR3 size: 15 residues. The V segment lost 0 bases and the J segment 1 base; nucleotides outside the gene matches: 1. DNA for the CDR3: TGTGCCAGCAGTGACTCGAGCGGGGGCACAGATACGCAGTATTTT. It translates to CASSDSSGGTDTQYF.

This chain links TRBV10-3 with TRBJ2-2; D gene uncertain. Germline CDR1 and CDR2: ENHRY and SYGVKD. V was clipped by 5 bases and J by 8 bases, with 12 bases between them. The CDR3 runs 13 residues. The chain's CDR3 is CAISPDRVGELFF. CDR3 nucleotide sequence: TGTGCCATCAGTCCTGACCGGGTTGGGGAGCTGTTTTTT.

The J gene is TRBJ2-1, the V gene TRBV7-3; D gene uncertain. The CDR3 sequence is 12 residues long. Trimming shortened V by 4 bases and J by 6 bases, and 7 bases separated the two germline ends. Germline V gene lookup returns CDR1 SGHTA and CDR2 FQGTGA. This CDR3 is CASSSRRNEQFF. The CDR3 DNA reads as TGTGCCAGCAGCTCCCGTCGCAATGAGCAGTTCTTC.

The chain has TRBV7-9 and TRBJ1-5, with 9 bases aligning to TRBD1. V shed 4 bases and J 5 bases; nucleotides not matched to a gene: 6. This CDR3 has 15 amino acids. The germline CDR1 and CDR2 sequences are SEHNR and FQNEAQ (reference sequence). DNA of the CDR3: TGTGCCAGCAGCTCGGACAGGGGAGGACATCAGCCCCAGCATTTT. This sequence encodes CASSSDRGGHQPQHF. Variable domain in full (rest from reference TRBV7-9 and TRBJ1-5): DTGVSQNPRHKITKRGQNVTFRCDPISEHNRLYWYRQTLGQGPEFLTYFQNEAQLEKSRLLSDRFSAERPKGSFSTLEIQRTEQGDSAMYLCASSSDRGGHQPQHFGDGTRLSIL.

The DNA for the CDR3 is TGTGCCAGCAGTTACATTAGGAGTTCACCCCTCCACTTT. It is translated as CASSYIRSSPLHF. This chain joins TRBV6-5 and TRBJ1-6; D uncertain. This CDR3 spans 13 amino acids. V gave up 2 bases and J gave up 9 bases, with 8 bases separating them. Germline CDR1 and CDR2: MNHEY and SVGAGI.

The rearrangement uses TRBV9 and TRBJ1-2, with 8 bases aligning to TRBD1. The length of the CDR3 is 15 residues. CDR1 is SGDLS, CDR2 YYNGEE, per germline. Trimming at V came to 6 bases and at J to 2 bases, leaving 9 bases not matched to a gene. Here the CDR3 DNA reads TGTGCCAGCAAGATCACAGGGGGTCCCAACTATGGCTACACCTTC. It encodes CASKITGGPNYGYTF.

This clone was recorded once. V and J are TRBV30 and TRBJ1-1; no definite D call. Trimming pared 0 bases from V and 5 bases from J, leaving 10 bases between. Germline V gives CDR1 GTSNPN, CDR2 SVGIG (reference sequence). CDR3 length equals 13 residues. The CDR3 region has the DNA TGTGCCTGGAGTGTCTTAAGAGGTACTGAAGCTTTCTTT. This encodes CAWSVLRGTEAFF.

The rearrangement uses TRBV7-2 and TRBJ1-5, with TRBD1 matching 9 bases. In germline, CDR1 is SGHTA, CDR2 FQGNSA. The ends lost 5 bases at V and 11 bases at J; junction bases unmatched: 10. There are 14 residues in the CDR3. The CDR3 region is CASSPRGGQGTQHF. CDR3 sequence (DNA): TGTGCCAGCAGCCCCCGGGGGGGACAGGGAACCCAGCATTTT.

This chain links TRBV7-3 with TRBJ2-3, with TRBD2 as a possible D gene (6 bases). Trimming took 4 bases from V and 1 from J, leaving 15 bases between them. The length of the CDR3 is 16 residues. In germline, CDR1 is SGHTA, CDR2 FQGTGA. DNA of the CDR3: TGTGCCAGCAGCTCCAATCCCCAGCGGGGCACAGATACGCAGTATTTT. Translation: CASSSNPQRGTDTQYF.

This rearrangement joins TRBV4-2 to TRBJ2-3, with a weak D call TRBD2 (5 bases). The CDR3 sequence is 17 residues long. Trimming pared 4 bases from V and 0 bases from J, leaving 17 bases between. Germline loops: CDR1 LGHNA, CDR2 YNFKEQ. The CDR3 loop reads CASSREPARASTDTQYF. DNA of the CDR3: TGTGCCAGCAGCCGGGAGCCGGCACGGGCTAGCACAGATACGCAGTATTTT.

This chain joins TRBV10-3 and TRBJ2-5; 7 nucleotides align to TRBD1. The CDR3 runs 14 residues. V gave up 5 bases and J gave up 3 bases; unmatched junction bases: 6. Germline CDR1 reads ENHRY; CDR2 reads SYGVKD. CDR3 in amino acids: CAISSSGQKETQYF. The CDR3 DNA follows: TGTGCCATCAGTAGTTCGGGACAGAAAGAGACCCAGTACTTC.

The chain uses TRBV7-2 and TRBJ2-4; D might be TRBD1 (8 bases). Germline V lookup: CDR1 SGHTA, CDR2 FQGNSA. Trimming took 5 bases from V and 1 from J, leaving 18 bases between them. The CDR3 is 17 amino acids. In DNA, the CDR3 is TGTGCCAGCAGCAAACAGGGGGGGCCCTGGGCCAAAAACATTCAGTACTTC. Residues: CASSKQGGPWAKNIQYF.

The genes are TRBV3-1 (or the pseudogene TRBV3-2) and TRBJ2-3; 9 bases are shared with TRBD2. Germline CDR1 and CDR2: LGHDT and YNNKEL (reference sequence). V was pared by 10 bases and J by 4 bases, with 12 bases of the junction left unmatched. This CDR3 has 15 amino acids. The CDR3 sequence: CATSRRGGEADTQYF. CDR3 coding DNA: TGTGCCACATCCCGGCGGGGGGGCGAGGCAGATACGCAGTATTTT.